The 20 T cell receptor beta chains below were found in one sample sequenced in a study of cytomegalovirus exposure and HLA in healthy donors. PCR employed 60 Vbeta and 13 Jbeta primers. The repertoire was sequenced with immunoSEQ multiplex PCR; TCRdb's copy has only in-frame clones and lacks some. The table has about 120,000 clones, over 60% seen once; the top ten hold under 3.5%. What was sequenced was PBMCs. The receptors were gathered from a female donor in good health and CMV-seronegative.

The chain recombines TRBV5-8 with TRBJ1-2; 9 nucleotides match TRBD1. Germline V gives CDR1 SGHTS, CDR2 YDEGEE. This CDR3 has 14 residues. V dropped 0 bases and J dropped 8; count of bases not matched to a gene: 5. CDR3 amino acids: CASSLGGQGGGYTF. The CDR3 nucleotides are TGTGCCAGCAGCTTGGGGGGACAGGGAGGCGGCTACACCTTC. Full variable domain (missing parts from reference TRBV5-8 and TRBJ1-2): EAGVTQSPTHLIKTRGQQATLRCSPISGHTSVYWYQQALGLGLQFLLWYDEGEERNRGNFPPRFSGRQFPNYSSELNVNALELEDSALYLCASSLGGQGGGYTFGSGTRLTVV.

This clone was seen only a few times. The V and J genes are TRBV5-8 and TRBJ1-1; TRBD1 matches at 9 bases. With V trimmed by 3 bases and J by 0 bases, 6 bases remained unmatched. The germline CDR1 and CDR2 sequences are SGHTS and YDEGEE. CDR3 length: 16 residues. For the CDR3, the DNA is TGTGCCAGCAGCTCCGGACAGGGGAGAATGAACACTGAAGCTTTCTTT. Its protein is CASSSGQGRMNTEAFF.

The chain is built from TRBV11-2 and TRBJ2-1; the D gene is possibly TRBD2 (6 bases). Trimming cost V 4 bases and J 6 bases, with 16 bases left between them. CDR3 length: 15 amino acids. Germline-derived CDR1 and CDR2 are SGHAT and FQNNGV. CDR3 amino acids: CASSSPAGQGNEQFF. CDR3 bases: TGTGCCAGCAGCTCGCCGGCGGGGCAGGGCAATGAGCAGTTCTTC.

Remarks on this clone: The same CDR3 can be traced to other DNA sequences in this sample. This sequence joins TRBV5-1 and TRBJ2-3; perhaps TRBD2 as D (5 bases). The germline CDR1 and CDR2 sequences are SGHRS and YFSETQ. CDR3 length equals 14 residues. V shed 0 bases and J shed 1 base, with 6 bases lying between them. CDR3 nucleotide sequence: TGCGCCAGCAGCTTGGGGGGAGGCACAGATACGCAGTATTTT. This sequence encodes CASSLGGGTDTQYF.

The rearrangement joins TRBV7-9 to TRBJ2-7; 8 bases align to TRBD1. V shed 4 bases, J shed 2 bases, and the junction held 7 bases outside the gene matches. Per the germline V gene, CDR1 is SEHNR and CDR2 is FQNEAQ (reference sequence). The CDR3 runs to 15 residues. CDR3 protein: CASSSPDRVPYEQYF. The CDR3 bases are TGTGCCAGCAGCTCGCCGGACAGGGTTCCCTACGAGCAGTACTTC.

The rearrangement joins TRBV2 to TRBJ1-4, with D possibly TRBD1 on 5 matching bases. V gave up 3 bases and J gave up 2 bases, with 19 bases separating them. Germline values: CDR1 SNHLY, CDR2 FYNNEI. The CDR3 totals 18 residues. The CDR3 here is CASSDDGPSGLTNEKLFF. The CDR3 DNA sequence: TGTGCCAGCAGTGATGACGGACCCTCAGGGTTGACTAATGAAAAACTGTTTTTT.

The chain links TRBV5-4 to TRBJ2-5; 7 bases map to TRBD1. The V and J ends lost 7 bases and 5 bases, in that order; junction bases with no gene match: 11. Germline V lookup: CDR1 SGHNT, CDR2 YYREEE (reference sequence). The CDR3 covers 14 residues. CDR3 sequence reads: CASGTGTVTETQYF. CDR3 DNA sequence: TGTGCCAGCGGTACGGGGACAGTCACGGAGACCCAGTACTTC.

A single count supports this clone. The chain links TRBV19 to TRBJ2-1, with 16 bases matching TRBD2. Trimming removed 7 bases from V and 12 bases from J; junction bases left unmatched: 15. Per the germline V gene, CDR1 is LNHDA and CDR2 is SQIVND (reference sequence). CDR3 length equals 17 residues. The CDR3, as DNA: TGTGCCAGTACCTCAGGGACTAGCGGGGGGGCGAAATCTCGGCAGTTCTTC. Its protein product is CASTSGTSGGAKSRQFF. Full variable domain (rest looked up from reference TRBV19 and TRBJ2-1): DGGITQSPKYLFRKEGQNVTLSCEQNLNHDAMYWYRQDPGQGLRLIYYSQIVNDFQKGDIAEGYSVSREKKESFPLTVTSAQKNPTAFYLCASTSGTSGGAKSRQFFGPGTRLTVL.

The chain joins TRBV6-4 to TRBJ2-1; 8 positions match TRBD1. Germline-derived CDR1 and CDR2 are MRHNA and SNTAGT. V shed 7 bases, J shed 10 bases, and the junction held 6 bases outside the gene matches. CDR3 length: 12 residues. The CDR3: CASTDRVGEQFF. As DNA, the CDR3 is TGTGCCAGCACGGACAGGGTGGGAGAGCAGTTCTTC.

The chain employs TRBV7-8 and TRBJ2-7, with 9 bases matching TRBD1. The V and J ends lost 6 bases and 4 bases, in that order; junction bases with no gene match: 4. The germline gives CDR1 SGHVS, CDR2 FQNEAQ. This CDR3 region has 13 residues. The CDR3 sequence: CASRPTGGYEQYF. In nucleotides, the CDR3 is TGTGCCAGCAGGCCGACAGGGGGGTACGAGCAGTACTTC.

J is TRBJ2-5 and V is TRBV5-1; 9 bases are a match to TRBD2. V dropped 3 bases and J dropped 1; count of bases not matched to a gene: 4. The CDR3 spans 15 residues. CDR1 is SGHRS, CDR2 YFSETQ, per germline. The CDR3 sequence: CASSSFSGGQETQYF. The CDR3 region has the DNA TGCGCCAGCAGCTCATTTAGCGGGGGCCAAGAGACCCAGTACTTC.

CDR3 nucleotides: TGTGCCAGCAGCCAAGTCCGGAATGAGCAGTTCTTC. It encodes CASSQVRNEQFF. This sequence joins TRBV14 and TRBJ2-1; D call uncertain. CDR3 length: 12 residues. Trimming removed 1 base from V and 7 bases from J, with 5 bases in between. CDR1 and CDR2 (germline): SGHDN, FVKESK. Full variable domain (missing parts from reference TRBV14 and TRBJ2-1): EAGVTQFPSHSVIEKGQTVTLRCDPISGHDNLYWYRRVMGKEIKFLLHFVKESKQDESGMPNNRFLAERTGGTYSTLKVQPAELEDSGVYFCASSQVRNEQFFGPGTRLTVL.

Turning to this clone: Additional DNA sequences in this sample encode the identical CDR3. The chain is built from TRBV2 and TRBJ1-5; weak D call: TRBD1 (6 bases). The CDR3 is 13 residues long. The V and J ends lost 8 bases and 7 bases respectively, with 15 bases between them. Germline-derived CDR1 and CDR2 are SNHLY and FYNNEI. The CDR3 protein is CASLNRVGQPQHF. DNA of the CDR3: TGTGCCAGCTTAAACAGGGTTGGACAGCCCCAGCATTTT. The full variable domain, in which reference TRBV2 and TRBJ1-5 provide the parts outside the CDR3, is EPEVTQTPSHQVTQMGQEVILRCVPISNHLYFYWYRQILGQKVEFLVSFYNNEISEKSEIFDDQFSVERPDGSNFTLKIRSTKLEDSAMYFCASLNRVGQPQHFGDGTRLSIL.

The CDR3 reads CASSLYPGLAGEQFF. DNA of the CDR3: TGCGCCAGCAGCTTATATCCAGGACTAGCGGGTGAGCAGTTCTTC. The V and J genes are TRBV5-1 and TRBJ2-1; 11 nucleotides agree with TRBD2. Trimming took 2 bases from V and 9 from J; bases not matched to a gene: 7. The CDR3 has 15 amino acids. CDR1 and CDR2 from the germline V gene are SGHRS and YFSETQ.

The CDR3 bases are TGTGCCAGTAATGACAGGTACAATGAGCAGTTCTTC. It yields the protein CASNDRYNEQFF. The chain has TRBV19 and TRBJ2-1; tentative D call: TRBD1 (6 bases). In germline, CDR1 is LNHDA, CDR2 SQIVND (reference sequence). There are 12 residues in the CDR3. V dropped 7 bases and J dropped 4 bases, with 8 bases sitting between them. Full variable domain (remainder filled in from reference TRBV19 and TRBJ2-1): DGGITQSPKYLFRKEGQNVTLSCEQNLNHDAMYWYRQDPGQGLRLIYYSQIVNDFQKGDIAEGYSVSREKKESFPLTVTSAQKNPTAFYLCASNDRYNEQFFGPGTRLTVL.

This sequence joins TRBV7-8 and TRBJ1-5; D may be TRBD1 (5 bases). The CDR3 runs 16 residues. The V gene lost 1 base and the J gene lost 0 bases, with 10 bases spanning the gap. Germline CDR1 reads SGHVS; CDR2 reads FQNEAQ. This chain's CDR3 is CASSLGTRASNQPQHF. Written as DNA, the CDR3 is TGTGCCAGCAGCTTAGGGACACGGGCTAGCAATCAGCCCCAGCATTTT.

V usage is TRBV11-2 and J usage is TRBJ2-2; D uncertain. The germline gives CDR1 SGHAT, CDR2 FQNNGV. CDR3 size: 11 residues. V lost 5 bases and J 7 bases, leaving 5 bases between the germline ends. This CDR3 reads CASSPYGELFF. The CDR3 DNA follows: TGTGCCAGCAGCCCCTACGGGGAGCTGTTTTTT.

V usage is TRBV27 and J usage is TRBJ2-1, with 14 bases that match TRBD2. The germline CDR1 and CDR2 sequences are MNHEY and SMNVEV (reference sequence). J gave up 5 bases and V 0 bases, and 9 bases lay outside the gene matches. This CDR3 is 19 amino acids long. In DNA form, the CDR3 reads TGTGCCAGCAGTTTATCGCCTAGGACTAGCGGGGGGACAAACAATGAGCAGTTCTTC. Protein: CASSLSPRTSGGTNNEQFF.

CDR3 nucleotides: TGTGCCATCAGTGAGCAGGGGGCACTCTCTGGAAACACCATATATTTT. Translation: CAISEQGALSGNTIYF. This chain uses TRBV10-3 with TRBJ1-3; TRBD1 matches at 8 bases. The germline gives CDR1 ENHRY, CDR2 SYGVKD. J was trimmed by 0 bases and V by 2 bases; bases with no gene match: 3. This CDR3 region has 16 residues.

The rearrangement links TRBV12-5 to TRBJ1-2; D unresolved. The V gene's germline CDR1 is LGHNT and CDR2 FRNRAP. CDR3 length: 12 amino acids. The V end was cut by 5 bases, the J end by 6 bases, with 10 bases between. The CDR3 here is CASGTPLNGYTF. For the CDR3, the DNA is TGTGCTAGTGGTACCCCGCTAAATGGCTACACCTTC.